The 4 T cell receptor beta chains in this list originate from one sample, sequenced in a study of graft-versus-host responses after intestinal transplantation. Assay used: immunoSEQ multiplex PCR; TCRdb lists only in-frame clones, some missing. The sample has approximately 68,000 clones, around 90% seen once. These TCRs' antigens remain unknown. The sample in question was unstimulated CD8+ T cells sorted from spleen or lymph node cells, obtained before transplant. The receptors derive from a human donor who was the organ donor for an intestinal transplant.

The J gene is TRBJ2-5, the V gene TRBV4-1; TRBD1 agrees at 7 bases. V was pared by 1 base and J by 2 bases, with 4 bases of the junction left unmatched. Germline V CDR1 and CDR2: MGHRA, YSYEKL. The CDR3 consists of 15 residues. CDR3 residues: CASSQGQGSQETQYF. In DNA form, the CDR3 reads TGCGCCAGCAGCCAAGGACAGGGAAGTCAAGAGACCCAGTACTTC.

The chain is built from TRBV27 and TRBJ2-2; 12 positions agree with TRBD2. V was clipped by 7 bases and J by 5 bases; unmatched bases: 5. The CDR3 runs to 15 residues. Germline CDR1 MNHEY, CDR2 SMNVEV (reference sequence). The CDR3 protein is CASTSGLAGTGELFF. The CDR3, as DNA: TGTGCCAGCACCTCCGGACTAGCGGGGACCGGGGAGCTGTTTTTT.

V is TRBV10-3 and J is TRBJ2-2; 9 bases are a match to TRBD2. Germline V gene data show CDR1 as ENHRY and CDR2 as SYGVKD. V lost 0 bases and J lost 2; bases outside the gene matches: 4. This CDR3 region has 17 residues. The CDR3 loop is CAISESSGGENTGELFF. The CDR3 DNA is TGTGCCATCAGTGAGTCTAGCGGGGGTGAAAACACCGGGGAGCTGTTTTTT.

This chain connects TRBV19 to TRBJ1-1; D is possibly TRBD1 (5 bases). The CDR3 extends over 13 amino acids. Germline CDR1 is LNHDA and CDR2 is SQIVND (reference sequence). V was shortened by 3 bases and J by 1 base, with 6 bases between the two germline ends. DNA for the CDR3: TGTGCCAGTAGTATCGGACAGAACACTGAAGCTTTCTTT. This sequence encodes CASSIGQNTEAFF.